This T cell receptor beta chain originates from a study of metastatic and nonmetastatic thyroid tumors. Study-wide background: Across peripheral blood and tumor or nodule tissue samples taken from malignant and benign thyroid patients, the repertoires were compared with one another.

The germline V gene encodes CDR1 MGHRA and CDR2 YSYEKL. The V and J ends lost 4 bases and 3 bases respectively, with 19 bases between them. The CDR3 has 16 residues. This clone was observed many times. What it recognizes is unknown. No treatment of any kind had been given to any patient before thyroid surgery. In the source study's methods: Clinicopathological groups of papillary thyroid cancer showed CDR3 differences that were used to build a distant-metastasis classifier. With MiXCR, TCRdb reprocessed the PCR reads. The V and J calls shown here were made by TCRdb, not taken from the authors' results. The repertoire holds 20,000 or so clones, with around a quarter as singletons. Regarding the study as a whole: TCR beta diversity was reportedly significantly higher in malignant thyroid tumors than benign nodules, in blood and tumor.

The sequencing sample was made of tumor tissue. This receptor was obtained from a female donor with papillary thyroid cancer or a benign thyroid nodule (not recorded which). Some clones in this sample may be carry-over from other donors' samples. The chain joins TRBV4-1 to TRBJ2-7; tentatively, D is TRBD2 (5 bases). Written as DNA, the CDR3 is TGCGCCAGCAGCCCCTTCGACGGGGAGATAATCTACGAGCAGTACTTC. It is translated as CASSPFDGEIIYEQYF.